This T cell receptor beta chain came from a study of T cell responses to AZD1222 COVID-19 vaccine. Study observations and caveats: Clonal diversity was possibly underestimated; the donors were predominantly white British and more often female. Recipients of two AZD1222 doses showed rising Spike-specific TCR breadth and depth.

Repertoires were generated with immunoSEQ multiplex PCR, while TCRdb's copy carries only in-frame clones and drops some. The sample includes around 99,000 clones, about 87% of them seen just once. About this clone itself: The antigen is not known.

The sample consisted of peripheral blood, taken 28 days after the second AZD1222 dose. This receptor was obtained from an adult who received the AZD1222 COVID-19 vaccine.

The CDR3 DNA reads TGCGCCAGCAGCCAAGTCAGGCTAGCGGGGGGGCAGGTAGAGACCCAGTACTTC. Its protein product is CASSQVRLAGGQVETQYF. The V and J genes are TRBV4-1 and TRBJ2-5; TRBD2 matches at 12 bases. The CDR3 has 18 residues. J was trimmed by 4 bases and V by 1 base; bases with no gene match: 10. The V gene's germline CDR1 is MGHRA and CDR2 YSYEKL.